Below are 25 T cell receptor beta chains sequenced from a single sample in a study of blood T cell repertoires in COVID-19. Method: immunoSEQ multiplex PCR; TCRdb's copy keeps in-frame clones and lacks some. This sample has roughly 250,000 clones, with 75% to 90% found just once. The sequenced sample consisted of peripheral blood. The receptor source for this set is an older woman with active or convalescent COVID-19.

The chain employs TRBV29-1 and TRBJ2-7, with TRBD1 identical over 7 bases. V was clipped by 7 bases and J by 0 bases; unmatched bases: 6. This CDR3 spans 13 amino acids. The germline CDR1 and CDR2 sequences are SQVTM and ANQGSEA. The CDR3 protein is CSAEGQTSYEQYF. DNA for the CDR3: TGCAGCGCCGAGGGACAGACCTCCTACGAGCAGTACTTC.

V is TRBV30 and J is TRBJ2-3; tentatively, D is TRBD2 (5 bases). V was shortened by 0 bases and J by 4 bases, with 11 bases between the two germline ends. This CDR3 has 14 residues. Germline CDR1 and CDR2: GTSNPN and SVGIG (reference sequence). The CDR3 loop reads CAWSVKAAADTQYF. For the CDR3, the DNA is TGTGCCTGGAGTGTAAAAGCGGCGGCAGATACGCAGTATTTT.

The chain couples TRBV2 to TRBJ1-2, with 8 bases lining up with TRBD1. The ends lost 3 bases at V and 5 bases at J; junction bases unmatched: 5. CDR3 length equals 14 residues. CDR1 is SNHLY and CDR2 is FYNNEI in the germline V gene. Written as DNA, the CDR3 is TGTGCCAGCAGTGACCAGGGGGCGCGATATGGCTACACCTTC. It encodes CASSDQGARYGYTF.

V is TRBV19 and J is TRBJ1-5; D is unclear. CDR1 is LNHDA, CDR2 SQIVND, per germline (reference sequence). The ends were cut back, 7 bases at V and 0 bases at J, with 16 bases in the middle. The CDR3 has 16 amino acids. The CDR3 DNA follows: TGTGCCAGTACCTCGATCGGGGTTCATAGCAATCAGCCCCAGCATTTT. Encoded protein: CASTSIGVHSNQPQHF. Supplemented by reference TRBV19 and TRBJ1-5, the full variable domain reads DGGITQSPKYLFRKEGQNVTLSCEQNLNHDAMYWYRQDPGQGLRLIYYSQIVNDFQKGDIAEGYSVSREKKESFPLTVTSAQKNPTAFYLCASTSIGVHSNQPQHFGDGTRLSIL.

V usage is TRBV19 and J usage is TRBJ1-5, with a tentative D call TRBD1 (5 bases). Germline CDR1 LNHDA, CDR2 SQIVND (reference sequence). V gave up 10 bases and J gave up 3 bases, with 10 bases separating them. This CDR3 spans 12 amino acids. For the CDR3, the DNA is TGTGCCACCTCGGGGGACAATCAGCCCCAGCATTTT. Encoded protein: CATSGDNQPQHF.

This clone showed up just a few times. This chain connects TRBV6-2 or TRBV6-3 to TRBJ2-1; a weak D match, TRBD1 (5 bases). This CDR3 contains 16 residues. V was cut by 6 bases and J by 1 base, with 16 bases left in between. In germline, CDR1 is MNHEY, CDR2 SVGEGT. CDR3: CASSLPRGDSYNEQFF. CDR3 DNA: TGTGCCAGCAGCCTACCTAGGGGCGATTCCTACAATGAGCAGTTCTTC.

V is TRBV6-4 and J is TRBJ2-7; perhaps TRBD2 as D (7 bases). Trimming cost V 4 bases and J 3 bases, with 16 bases left between them. The germline CDR1 and CDR2 sequences are MRHNA and SNTAGT. The CDR3 runs to 15 residues. The CDR3 loop is CASSVSGGPVYEQYF. The CDR3 nucleotides read TGTGCCAGCAGTGTCTCCGGGGGGCCGGTCTACGAGCAGTACTTC.

This clone was counted a few times. The rearrangement uses TRBV10-3 and TRBJ2-7; TRBD2 agrees at 9 bases. The CDR3 sequence is 13 residues long. The germline gives CDR1 ENHRY, CDR2 SYGVKD. V gave up 6 bases and J gave up 2 bases; unmatched junction bases: 2. For the CDR3, the DNA is TGTGCCATCAGGCCTAGCGGGGCCTACGAGCAGTACTTC. This translates into CAIRPSGAYEQYF.

The chain recombines TRBV4-1 with TRBJ2-3; TRBD1 matches 8 bases. Germline values: CDR1 MGHRA, CDR2 YSYEKL. V was clipped by 1 base and J by 0 bases; unmatched bases: 9. The CDR3 consists of 18 residues. The CDR3 coding sequence is TGCGCCAGCAGCCAAGGGGCAGGGGGCCTGACTAGCACAGATACGCAGTATTTT. Amino acid sequence: CASSQGAGGLTSTDTQYF.

This clone was picked up a small number of times. The V call is TRBV19, the J call TRBJ2-7; TRBD1 matches at 7 bases. The V gene's germline CDR1 is LNHDA and CDR2 SQIVND (reference sequence). The CDR3 runs 14 residues. The V segment lost 0 bases and the J segment 2 bases; nucleotides outside the gene matches: 1. The CDR3 reads CASSIEGQTYEQYF. The DNA of the CDR3 is TGTGCCAGTAGTATAGAGGGACAGACCTACGAGCAGTACTTC.

The chain links TRBV10-3 to TRBJ2-3; 10 bases map to TRBD1. Trimming cost V 6 bases and J 1 base; bases outside gene matches: 1. The CDR3 length is 14 residues. The germline CDR1 and CDR2 sequences are ENHRY and SYGVKD. The CDR3 reads CAISGQGGTDTQYF. CDR3 DNA sequence: TGTGCCATCAGCGGACAGGGGGGCACAGATACGCAGTATTTT.

The CDR3 sequence is CASSWGTSGRTDTQYF. The CDR3 DNA reads as TGCGCCAGCAGCTGGGGGACTAGCGGCCGCACAGATACGCAGTATTTT. The V call is TRBV5-1, the J call TRBJ2-3, with 11 bases identical to TRBD2. Germline V CDR1 and CDR2: SGHRS, YFSETQ. J lost 1 base, V lost 3 bases, and 4 bases had no gene match. The CDR3 covers 16 residues.

The rearrangement links TRBV4-1 to TRBJ2-1; D unresolved. V was cut by 1 base and J by 3 bases, with 10 bases left in between. The CDR3 has 15 residues. Germline loops: CDR1 MGHRA, CDR2 YSYEKL. The CDR3 nucleotides are TGCGCCAGCAGCCAAGGGGCTCAAATCTACAATGAGCAGTTCTTC. Translated: CASSQGAQIYNEQFF.

V is TRBV30 and J is TRBJ1-4; the match to TRBD1 covers 8 bases. Germline lookup yields CDR1 GTSNPN and CDR2 SVGIG (reference sequence). This CDR3 is 19 amino acids long. Trimming removed 0 bases from V and 0 bases from J; junction bases left unmatched: 12. CDR3 sequence reads: CAWSVRRTGGAATNEKLFF. CDR3 DNA: TGTGCCTGGAGTGTACGCAGAACAGGGGGGGCTGCAACTAATGAAAAACTGTTTTTT.

This chain uses TRBV27 with TRBJ1-6, with 7 positions matching TRBD1. The trim removed 2 bases at V and 4 bases at J, leaving 8 bases unmatched. Germline V gene data show CDR1 as MNHEY and CDR2 as SMNVEV (reference sequence). CDR3 size: 17 residues. The CDR3 loop is CASSLRAGQTYNSPLHF. CDR3 DNA sequence: TGTGCCAGCAGTTTAAGGGCGGGACAGACTTATAATTCACCCCTCCACTTT.

This chain joins TRBV5-1 and TRBJ2-7; possibly TRBD1 for D (5 bases). The CDR3 totals 14 residues. Trimming took 6 bases from V and 3 from J, leaving 16 bases between them. Germline CDR1 reads SGHRS; CDR2 reads YFSETQ. For the CDR3, the DNA is TGCGCCAGCAAAGGGGATACTAACCTCTACGAGCAGTACTTC. Encoded protein: CASKGDTNLYEQYF.

V is TRBV14 and J is TRBJ1-1; weak D call: TRBD1 (5 bases). This CDR3 contains 15 residues. Germline CDR1 SGHDN, CDR2 FVKESK. V lost 5 bases to trimming and J lost 1 base, with 14 bases between them. CDR3 DNA sequence: TGTGCCAGCAGCTCAAGGGTCACAGGGAACACTGAAGCTTTCTTT. Protein product: CASSSRVTGNTEAFF. The complete variable domain, with remaining parts taken from reference TRBV14 and TRBJ1-1, reads EAGVTQFPSHSVIEKGQTVTLRCDPISGHDNLYWYRRVMGKEIKFLLHFVKESKQDESGMPNNRFLAERTGGTYSTLKVQPAELEDSGVYFCASSSRVTGNTEAFFGQGTRLTVV.

The gene calls are TRBV27 and TRBJ1-2, with D tentatively TRBD1 (5 bases). Trimming left V 8 bases short and J 3 bases short, with 13 bases between. The CDR3 loop spans 13 amino acids. From germline, CDR1 is MNHEY and CDR2 SMNVEV (reference sequence). CDR3 nucleotides: TGTGCCAGCGGCGTCAGGGAAGACTATGGCTACACCTTC. This gives the protein CASGVREDYGYTF.

CDR3 sequence reads: CASSLWRGSGANVLTF. In nucleotides, the CDR3 is TGTGCCAGCAGTTTATGGCGGGGATCTGGGGCCAACGTCCTGACTTTC. J is TRBJ2-6 and V is TRBV27, with D tentatively TRBD2 (6 bases). Germline assignment: CDR1 MNHEY and CDR2 SMNVEV (reference sequence). V was pared by 1 base and J by 1 base, with 8 bases between. This CDR3 has 16 amino acids.

This chain uses TRBV24-1 with TRBJ1-2; no clear D. V lost 7 bases to trimming and J lost 2 bases, with 13 bases between them. This CDR3 is 14 amino acids long. CDR1 and CDR2 (germline): KGHDR, SFDVKD. Here the CDR3 reads CATRTVRWNYGYTF. CDR3 sequence (DNA): TGTGCCACCAGGACGGTGAGGTGGAACTATGGCTACACCTTC.

In the case of this clone: Distinct nucleotide sequences in the sample also encode this CDR3. The rearrangement links TRBV18 to TRBJ2-6, with D possibly matching TRBD2 (6 bases). Germline values: CDR1 KGHSH, CDR2 LQKENI. V lost 3 bases to trimming and J lost 2 bases, with 8 bases between them. This CDR3 comprises 15 residues. CDR3 coding DNA: TGTGCCAGCTCACCGGGCGGGGCTGGGGCCAACGTCCTGACTTTC. It yields the protein CASSPGGAGANVLTF.

This rearrangement joins TRBV7-8 to TRBJ1-1; 8 bases line up with TRBD1. The CDR3 runs 15 residues. In germline, CDR1 is SGHVS, CDR2 FQNEAQ. The V gene end was trimmed by 7 bases and the J gene end by 0 bases; junction bases not matched to a gene: 7. As DNA, the CDR3 is TGTGCCAGCACCACCGGGACAGGTATGAACACTGAAGCTTTCTTT. Encoded protein: CASTTGTGMNTEAFF.

The chain links TRBV27 to TRBJ2-3; a weak D match, TRBD2 (5 bases). Trimming took off 8 bases at V and 5 bases at J, with 11 bases between the two ends. Germline CDR1 reads MNHEY; CDR2 reads SMNVEV (reference sequence). This CDR3 comprises 12 residues. The chain's CDR3 is CASRYGRDTQYF. The CDR3 DNA follows: TGTGCCAGCCGTTATGGGAGAGATACGCAGTATTTT.

The V call is TRBV7-3, the J call TRBJ1-3, with D uncertain. The CDR3 is 14 residues long. From germline, CDR1 is SGHTA and CDR2 FQGTGA. The V end was cut by 5 bases, the J end by 4 bases, with 12 bases between. The CDR3: CASSLSGQGNTIYF. DNA for the CDR3: TGTGCCAGCAGCCTTTCGGGTCAGGGAAACACCATATATTTT.

This rearrangement joins TRBV2 to TRBJ2-5; D might be TRBD2 (5 bases). The CDR3 sequence is 14 residues long. CDR1 and CDR2 (germline): SNHLY, FYNNEI. The V end was cut by 6 bases, the J end by 4 bases, with 15 bases between. As DNA, the CDR3 is TGTGCCAGCAGGGCAACACTAGGTCTAGAGACCCAGTACTTC. Its translation: CASRATLGLETQYF.